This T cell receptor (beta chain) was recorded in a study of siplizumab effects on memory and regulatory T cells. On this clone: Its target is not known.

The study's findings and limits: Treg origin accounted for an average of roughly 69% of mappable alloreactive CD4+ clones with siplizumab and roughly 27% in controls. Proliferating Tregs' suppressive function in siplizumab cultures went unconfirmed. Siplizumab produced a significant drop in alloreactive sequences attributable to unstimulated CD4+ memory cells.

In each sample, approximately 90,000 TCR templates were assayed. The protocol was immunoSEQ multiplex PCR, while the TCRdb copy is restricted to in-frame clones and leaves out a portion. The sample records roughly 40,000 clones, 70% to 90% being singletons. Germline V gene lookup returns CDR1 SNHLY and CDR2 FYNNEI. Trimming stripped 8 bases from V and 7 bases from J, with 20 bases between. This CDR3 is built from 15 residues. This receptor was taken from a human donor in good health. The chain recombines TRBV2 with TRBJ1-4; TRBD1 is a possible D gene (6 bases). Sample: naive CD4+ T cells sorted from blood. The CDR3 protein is CASSETGIRSEKLFF. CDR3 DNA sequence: TGTGCCAGCTCCGAAACAGGGATTCGGTCTGAAAAACTGTTTTTT.